The 11 T cell receptor beta chains in this list originate from one sample, sequenced in a study of identical twins. TCRdb ran MiXCR on the 5' RACE reads and lists one entry per CDR3 protein. The sample lists about 250,000 distinct CDR3 sequences; 11% to 15% were seen once. Specimen: memory (CD45RO+) T cells sorted from blood. The receptors here all came from a woman between 18 and 29 years old in good health.

The chain is built from TRBV10-3 and TRBJ2-6; no reliable D call. The CDR3 consists of 13 residues. V was clipped by 3 bases and J by 4 bases, with 4 bases between them. The germline gives CDR1 ENHRY, CDR2 SYGVKD. CDR3 loop: CAISERGANVLTF. In DNA, the CDR3 is TGTGCCATCAGTGAAAGGGGGGCCAACGTCCTGACTTTC.

This clonotype turned up a few times. The chain combines TRBV5-1 with TRBJ1-2; tentative D call: TRBD1 (5 bases). The CDR3 runs 12 residues. Trimming removed 5 bases at V and 4 bases at J, with 9 bases between. Germline CDR1 is SGHRS and CDR2 is YFSETQ. CDR3 coding DNA: TGCGCCAGCAGAGGGGTAGGCTATGGCTACACCTTC. This encodes CASRGVGYGYTF.

As DNA, the CDR3 is TGCGCCAGCAGCCGCCTAGCGGAAAACACCGGGGAGCTGTTTTTT. Its protein product is CASSRLAENTGELFF. V and J are TRBV5-1 and TRBJ2-2; 7 bases align to TRBD2. This CDR3 is built from 15 residues. CDR1 and CDR2 from the germline V gene are SGHRS and YFSETQ. V shed 4 bases, J shed 2 bases, and the junction held 5 bases outside the gene matches.

The sample holds many counts of this clonotype. This chain links TRBV12-3 or TRBV12-4 with TRBJ2-2; 7 bases are a match to TRBD1. V was pared by 5 bases and J by 7 bases, with 4 bases of the junction left unmatched. This CDR3 is built from 13 residues. The CDR3 loop reads CASSPTGIGELFF. Here the CDR3 DNA reads TGTGCCAGCAGTCCGACAGGGATCGGGGAGCTGTTTTTT.

This clonotype was counted a few times. The V gene is TRBV12-3 or TRBV12-4, the J gene TRBJ2-5; perhaps TRBD2 as D (6 bases). This CDR3 is 14 amino acids long. V lost 6 bases and J 7 bases, leaving 18 bases between the germline ends. The CDR3 here is CASSPTGRGGTQYF. CDR3 in DNA: TGTGCCAGCAGCCCCACCGGTCGGGGAGGGACCCAGTACTTC.

The chain joins TRBV4-1 to TRBJ2-7; 8 bases are a match to TRBD1. From germline, CDR1 is MGHRA and CDR2 YSYEKL. V gave up 3 bases and J gave up 5 bases; unmatched junction bases: 18. This CDR3 has 18 amino acids. This chain's CDR3 is CASSHDMFSGTGSDEQYF. The CDR3 DNA reads TGCGCCAGCAGCCATGACATGTTCTCCGGGACAGGATCAGACGAGCAGTACTTC.

The V and J genes are TRBV15 and TRBJ2-1; D remains unclear. Germline lookup yields CDR1 LNHNV and CDR2 YYDKDF (reference sequence). Between the trimmed V and J ends, which lost 0 bases and 7 bases, there was a span of 10 bases. The CDR3 consists of 14 residues. For the CDR3, the DNA is TGTGCCACCAGCAGAGATCGCGGACGGAATGAGCAGTTCTTC. Its translation is CATSRDRGRNEQFF.

The J gene is TRBJ2-3, the V gene TRBV11-2; perhaps TRBD2 as D (6 bases). V lost 5 bases to trimming and J lost 12 bases, with 12 bases between them. Germline-derived CDR1 and CDR2 are SGHAT and FQNNGV. The CDR3 length is 11 residues. The DNA of the CDR3 is TGTGCCAGCAGCGTGACTAGAGTACAGTATTTT. As protein: CASSVTRVQYF.

This clonotype was counted at least ten times. This rearrangement joins TRBV20-1 to TRBJ2-7; possible D gene TRBD2, 5 bases. CDR3 length: 12 amino acids. Germline V lookup: CDR1 DFQATT, CDR2 SNEGSKA (reference sequence). V was trimmed by 5 bases and J by 4 bases, leaving 12 bases between them. The CDR3 nucleotides are TGCAGTGCTGCCCCGGGAACTTACGAGCAGTACTTC. As protein: CSAAPGTYEQYF.

This clonotype was observed many times. The genes are TRBV24-1 and TRBJ2-1, with 9 bases identical to TRBD2. The CDR3 is 15 amino acids. V was pared by 4 bases and J by 4 bases, with 4 bases of the junction left unmatched. CDR1 and CDR2 from the germline V gene are KGHDR and SFDVKD. CDR3 protein: CATSEGGGDYNEQFF. CDR3 bases: TGTGCCACCAGTGAAGGCGGGGGGGATTACAATGAGCAGTTCTTC.

This clonotype has a handful of counts. The rearrangement joins TRBV7-2 to TRBJ2-3, with 10 positions matching TRBD2. Per the germline V gene, CDR1 is SGHTA and CDR2 is FQGNSA. Trimming at V came to 2 bases and at J to 0 bases, leaving 2 bases not matched to a gene. The CDR3 contains 16 residues. Here the CDR3 DNA reads TGTGCCAGCAGCTTAACTAGCGGGGAAAGCACAGATACGCAGTATTTT. This sequence encodes CASSLTSGESTDTQYF. Together with reference TRBV7-2 and TRBJ2-3, the CDR3 gives the full variable domain: GAGVSQSPSNKVTEKGKDVELRCDPISGHTALYWYRQSLGQGLEFLIYFQGNSAPDKSGLPSDRFSAERTGGSVSTLTIQRTQQEDSAVYLCASSLTSGESTDTQYFGPGTRLTVL.